A selection of T cell receptor beta chains follows, all from one sample in a study of shared clonotypes between healthy human individuals. Clones were sequenced by immunoSEQ multiplex PCR, and TCRdb holds only the in-frame ones, with some missing. Found here are around 2,000,000 clones, around 95% of them singletons; the top ten hold 0.1% to 0.15%. Sequenced material: naive CD4+ T cells sorted from blood. The receptors were sampled from a young man in good health. The CDR3 runs from the conserved cysteine through the conserved F or W. The D gene is left open where the match is weak. Part of the rows lack a size; the others show once, few, many or a class for expanded clones.

TRBV5-4	-	TRBJ1-5	-	CASSFGQNQPQHF	TGTGCCAGCAGCTTTGGACAGAATCAGCCCCAGCATTTT
TRBV18	-	TRBJ2-7	-	CASSPSPGSYEQYF	TGTGCCAGCTCACCATCGCCGGGGTCCTACGAGCAGTACTTC
TRBV11-2	-	TRBJ2-7	TRBD2	CASSSLAGPYEQYF	TGTGCCAGCAGCTCGTTAGCGGGACCCTACGAGCAGTACTTC
TRBV10-2	once	TRBJ2-1	-	CASTLSGGNEQFF	TGCGCCAGCACCCTCTCGGGTGGGAATGAGCAGTTCTTC
TRBV6-5	-	TRBJ1-2	TRBD1	CASIPNAGTVYGYTF	TGTGCCAGCATCCCTAACGCTGGGACAGTCTATGGCTACACCTTC
TRBV6-6	-	TRBJ2-7	-	CASSAGADYEQYF	TGTGCCAGCAGCGCCGGGGCCGACTACGAGCAGTACTTC
TRBV5-4	-	TRBJ1-4	-	CASSLQGAEKLFF	TGTGCCAGCAGCTTGCAAGGGGCGGAAAAACTGTTTTTT
TRBV2	-	TRBJ2-5	-	CASSGLGSQETQYF	TGTGCCAGCAGTGGGCTAGGCTCACAAGAGACCCAGTACTTC
TRBV28	-	TRBJ1-2	-	CASSTTVNYGYTF	TGTGCCAGCAGCACGACCGTCAACTATGGCTACACCTTC
TRBV6-5	-	TRBJ2-7	-	CASSYDSLHEQYF	TGTGCCAGCAGTTACGACAGTTTACACGAGCAGTACTTC
TRBV6-1	-	TRBJ2-4	TRBD1	CASSGDRGSDIQYF	TGTGCCAGCAGTGGTGACAGGGGGTCGGACATTCAGTACTTC
TRBV7-2	once	TRBJ1-6	-	CASSSFWTVENSPLHF	TGTGCCAGCAGCTCCTTCTGGACGGTTGAAAATTCACCCCTCCACTTT
TRBV5-6	-	TRBJ2-7	TRBD1	CASSPSPGQIYEQYF	TGTGCCAGCAGCCCTTCACCGGGACAGATCTACGAGCAGTACTTC
TRBV10-3	-	TRBJ2-2	TRBD2	CAITAGGGDTGELFF	TGTGCCATCACAGCGGGGGGCGGAGACACCGGGGAGCTGTTTTTT
TRBV29-1	-	TRBJ2-3	-	CSVSVVAASTDTQYF	TGCAGCGTGTCGGTCGTGGCGGCTAGCACAGATACGCAGTATTTT
TRBV29-1	-	TRBJ2-7	-	CSVEVRALRSYEQYF	TGCAGCGTTGAAGTCCGGGCCCTTCGGTCCTACGAGCAGTACTTC
TRBV5-1	-	TRBJ2-1	-	CASRVASENEQFF	TGCGCCAGCAGAGTTGCTAGCGAGAATGAGCAGTTCTTC